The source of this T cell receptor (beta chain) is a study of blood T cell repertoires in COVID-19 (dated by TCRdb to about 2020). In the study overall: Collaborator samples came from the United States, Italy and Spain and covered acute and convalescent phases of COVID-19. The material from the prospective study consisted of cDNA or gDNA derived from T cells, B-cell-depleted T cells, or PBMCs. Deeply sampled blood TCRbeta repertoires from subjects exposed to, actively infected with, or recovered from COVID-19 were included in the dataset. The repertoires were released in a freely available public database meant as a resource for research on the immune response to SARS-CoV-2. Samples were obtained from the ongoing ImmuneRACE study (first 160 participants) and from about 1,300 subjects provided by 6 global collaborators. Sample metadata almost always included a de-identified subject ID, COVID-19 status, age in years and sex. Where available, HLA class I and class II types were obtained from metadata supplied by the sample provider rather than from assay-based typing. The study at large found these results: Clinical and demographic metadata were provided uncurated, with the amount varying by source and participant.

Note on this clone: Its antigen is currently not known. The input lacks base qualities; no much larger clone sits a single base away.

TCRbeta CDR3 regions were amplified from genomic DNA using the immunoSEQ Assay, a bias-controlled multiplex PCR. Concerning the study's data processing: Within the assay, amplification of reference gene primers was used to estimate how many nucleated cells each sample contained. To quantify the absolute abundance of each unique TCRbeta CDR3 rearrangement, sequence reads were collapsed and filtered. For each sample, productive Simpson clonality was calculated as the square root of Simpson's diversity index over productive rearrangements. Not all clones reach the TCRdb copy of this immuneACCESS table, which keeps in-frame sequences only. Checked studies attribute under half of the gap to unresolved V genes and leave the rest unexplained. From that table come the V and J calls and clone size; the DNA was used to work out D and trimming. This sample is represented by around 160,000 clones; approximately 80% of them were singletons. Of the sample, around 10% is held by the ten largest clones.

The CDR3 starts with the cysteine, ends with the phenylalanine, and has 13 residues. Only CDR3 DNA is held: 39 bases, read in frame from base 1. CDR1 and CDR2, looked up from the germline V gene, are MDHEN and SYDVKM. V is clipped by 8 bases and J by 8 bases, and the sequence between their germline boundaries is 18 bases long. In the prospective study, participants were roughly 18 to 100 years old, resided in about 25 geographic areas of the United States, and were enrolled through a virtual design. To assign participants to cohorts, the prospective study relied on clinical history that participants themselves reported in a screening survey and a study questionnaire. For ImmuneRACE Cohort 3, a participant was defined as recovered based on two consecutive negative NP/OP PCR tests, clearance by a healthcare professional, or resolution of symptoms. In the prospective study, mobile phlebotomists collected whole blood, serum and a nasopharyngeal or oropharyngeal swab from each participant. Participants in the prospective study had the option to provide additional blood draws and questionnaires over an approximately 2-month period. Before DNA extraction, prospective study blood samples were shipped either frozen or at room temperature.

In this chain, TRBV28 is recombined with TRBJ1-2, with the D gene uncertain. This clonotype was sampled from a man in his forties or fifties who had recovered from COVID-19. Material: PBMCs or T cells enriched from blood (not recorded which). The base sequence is TGTGCCAGCTGCCTGTGGGTAGACTCCGGCTACACCTTC. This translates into CASCLWVDSGYTF.